The 12 T cell receptor beta chains below all came from one sample that was sequenced in a study of OX40 agonist ivuxolimab in advanced cancers. Repertoires were generated with immunoSEQ multiplex PCR, while TCRdb's copy carries only in-frame clones and drops some. Found here are about 20,000 clones, about 70% of them singletons; the top ten hold about 30%. The sample was CD4+ or CD8+ T cells sorted from blood, taken in a trial of the OX40 agonist ivuxolimab. These receptors originate from an adult with an advanced solid tumor such as melanoma, head and neck, liver or kidney cancer.

The rearrangement uses TRBV7-2 and TRBJ2-5; D is possibly TRBD2 (7 bases). The CDR3 covers 15 residues. CDR1 SGHTA and CDR2 FQGNSA come from the germline V gene. The V end lost 5 bases, the J end lost 4 bases, and 17 bases lay between the germline ends. CDR3: CASSPLGGAPETQYF. CDR3 bases: TGTGCCAGCAGCCCACTGGGGGGGGCCCCAGAGACCCAGTACTTC.

The chain has TRBV18 and TRBJ1-2, with a tentative D call TRBD1 (6 bases). CDR3 length equals 13 residues. CDR1 KGHSH and CDR2 LQKENI come from the germline V gene. Trimming left V 3 bases short and J 4 bases short, with 9 bases between. The CDR3 loop reads CASSPGTLYGYTF. Here the CDR3 DNA reads TGTGCCAGCTCACCCGGGACACTCTATGGCTACACCTTC.

The chain joins TRBV7-8 to TRBJ1-2, with unresolved D. Per germline, CDR1 SGHVS and CDR2 FQNEAQ. The V and J ends lost 1 base and 5 bases respectively, with 8 bases between them. The CDR3 consists of 13 residues. CDR3 DNA sequence: TGTGCCAGCAGCTTAGTTCAGCAGTATGGCTACACCTTC. It specifies CASSLVQQYGYTF.

V and J are TRBV9 and TRBJ2-1, with 8 bases lining up with TRBD2. CDR1 and CDR2 from the germline V gene are SGDLS and YYNGEE. There are 14 residues in the CDR3. Losses at the gene ends were 3 bases for V and 2 bases for J; bases not matched to a gene: 1. For the CDR3, the DNA is TGTGCCAGCAGCGGCGGGGGGACCTACAATGAGCAGTTCTTC. This gives the protein CASSGGGTYNEQFF.

The chain links TRBV19 to TRBJ2-7; 8 bases are a match to TRBD1. Per the germline V gene, CDR1 is LNHDA and CDR2 is SQIVND (reference sequence). The V segment lost 7 bases and the J segment 2 bases; nucleotides outside the gene matches: 7. The CDR3 sequence is 14 residues long. As DNA, the CDR3 is TGTGCCAGTATGGAGCAGGGGGCTCCCTACGAGCAGTACTTC. Protein product: CASMEQGAPYEQYF.

The table lists this clone with a count of one. V is TRBV19 and J is TRBJ2-1; tentatively, D is TRBD2 (6 bases). The length of the CDR3 is 13 residues. The germline V and J ends were trimmed by 4 bases and 9 bases, with 13 bases remaining between them. Germline assignment: CDR1 LNHDA and CDR2 SQIVND (reference sequence). The CDR3 region is CASSSGPGGEQFF. The DNA of the CDR3 is TGTGCCAGTAGTAGCGGGCCCGGGGGTGAGCAGTTCTTC.

The V and J genes are TRBV18 and TRBJ2-3, with TRBD2 as a possible D gene (6 bases). The germline V gene encodes CDR1 KGHSH and CDR2 LQKENI. V lost 5 bases to trimming and J lost 3 bases, with 15 bases between them. CDR3 length: 15 amino acids. The CDR3 spells CASSSGGASTDTQYF. The CDR3 DNA is TGTGCCAGCTCATCCGGAGGGGCTTCAACAGATACGCAGTATTTT.

This chain uses TRBV29-1 with TRBJ1-5; D possibly corresponds to TRBD1 (5 bases). The CDR3 runs 13 residues. V gave up 2 bases and J gave up 6 bases, with 11 bases separating them. Germline values: CDR1 SQVTM, CDR2 ANQGSEA. CDR3 nucleotide sequence: TGCAGCGTTGAATCACGGAGGGGTCAGCCCCAGCATTTT. This codes for CSVESRRGQPQHF.

The chain joins TRBV19 to TRBJ2-3; D unresolved. The length of the CDR3 is 14 residues. Germline V CDR1 and CDR2: LNHDA, SQIVND (reference sequence). V lost 1 base and J lost 2, with 7 bases in between. CDR3 protein: CASSIVPDTDTQYF. CDR3 bases: TGTGCCAGTAGTATAGTACCTGACACAGATACGCAGTATTTT.

This clone was counted a single time. This chain uses TRBV19 with TRBJ1-5, with TRBD1 as a possible D gene (6 bases). The CDR3 covers 14 residues. CDR1 and CDR2 (germline): LNHDA, SQIVND (reference sequence). Deletions cut 6 bases from V and 4 bases from J, with 13 bases between. This CDR3 reads CASSQGQRNQPQHF. For the CDR3, the DNA is TGTGCCAGTAGCCAAGGACAGAGAAATCAGCCCCAGCATTTT.

This chain joins TRBV4-1 and TRBJ1-3, with 9 bases aligning to TRBD1. The germline V gene encodes CDR1 MGHRA and CDR2 YSYEKL. V lost 1 base to trimming and J lost 4 bases; unmatched junction nucleotides: 8. This CDR3 contains 17 residues. DNA for the CDR3: TGCGCCAGCAGCCAAGCCCCCTGGACAGGGGAAGGAAACACCATATATTTT. As protein: CASSQAPWTGEGNTIYF.

This clone was detected only once. The chain is built from TRBV30 and TRBJ1-1; unclear D gene. This CDR3 has 13 amino acids. Trimming removed 6 bases at V and 3 bases at J, with 14 bases between. Germline V gene sequence: CDR1 GTSNPN, CDR2 SVGIG (reference sequence). The CDR3 sequence: CACADEGYTEAFF. The CDR3 nucleotides are TGTGCCTGCGCGGACGAGGGCTACACTGAAGCTTTCTTT.